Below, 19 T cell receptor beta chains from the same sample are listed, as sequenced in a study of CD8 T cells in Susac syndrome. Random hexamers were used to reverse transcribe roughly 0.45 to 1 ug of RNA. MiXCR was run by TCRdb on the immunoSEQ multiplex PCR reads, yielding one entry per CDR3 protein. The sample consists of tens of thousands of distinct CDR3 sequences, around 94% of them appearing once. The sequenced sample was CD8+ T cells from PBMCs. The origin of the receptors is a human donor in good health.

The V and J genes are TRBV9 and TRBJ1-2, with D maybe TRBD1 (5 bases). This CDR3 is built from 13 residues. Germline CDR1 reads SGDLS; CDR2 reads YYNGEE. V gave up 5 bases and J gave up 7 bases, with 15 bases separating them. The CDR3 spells CASRSGVTRGYTF. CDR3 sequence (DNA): TGTGCCAGCAGGTCGGGGGTGACGCGTGGCTACACCTTC. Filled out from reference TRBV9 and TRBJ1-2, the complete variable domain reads DSGVTQTPKHLITATGQRVTLRCSPRSGDLSVYWYQQSLDQGLQFLIQYYNGEERAKGNILERFSAQQFPDLHSELNLSSLELGDSALYFCASRSGVTRGYTFGSGTRLTVV.

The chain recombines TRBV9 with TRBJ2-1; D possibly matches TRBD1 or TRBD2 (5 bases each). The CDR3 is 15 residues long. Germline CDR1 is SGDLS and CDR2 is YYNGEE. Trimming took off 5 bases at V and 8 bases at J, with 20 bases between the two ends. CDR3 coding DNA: TGTGCCAGCAGTGAGGTAGGGGCGCGGCGGGATGAGCAGTTCTTC. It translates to CASSEVGARRDEQFF.

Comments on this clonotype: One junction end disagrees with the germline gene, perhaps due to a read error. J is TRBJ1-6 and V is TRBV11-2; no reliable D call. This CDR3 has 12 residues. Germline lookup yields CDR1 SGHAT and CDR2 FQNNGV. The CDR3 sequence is CASSPGDSPLHF. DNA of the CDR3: TGTGCCAGCAGCCCCGGGGATTCCCCCCTCCACTTT.

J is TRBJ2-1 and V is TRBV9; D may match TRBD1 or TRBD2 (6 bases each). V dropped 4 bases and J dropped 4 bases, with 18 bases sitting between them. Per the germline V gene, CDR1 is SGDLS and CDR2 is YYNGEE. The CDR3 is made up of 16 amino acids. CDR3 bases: TGTGCCAGCAGCAGTGCCGGGGGCAGCCCGTACAATGAGCAGTTCTTC. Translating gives CASSSAGGSPYNEQFF.

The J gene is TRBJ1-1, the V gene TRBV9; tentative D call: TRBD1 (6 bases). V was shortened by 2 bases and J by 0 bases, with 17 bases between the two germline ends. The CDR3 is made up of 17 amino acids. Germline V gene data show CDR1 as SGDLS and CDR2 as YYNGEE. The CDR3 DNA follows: TGTGCCAGCAGCGTGACACCGGGACATCCTATGAACACTGAAGCTTTCTTT. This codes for CASSVTPGHPMNTEAFF. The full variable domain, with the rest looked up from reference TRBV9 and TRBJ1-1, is DSGVTQTPKHLITATGQRVTLRCSPRSGDLSVYWYQQSLDQGLQFLIQYYNGEERAKGNILERFSAQQFPDLHSELNLSSLELGDSALYFCASSVTPGHPMNTEAFFGQGTRLTVV.

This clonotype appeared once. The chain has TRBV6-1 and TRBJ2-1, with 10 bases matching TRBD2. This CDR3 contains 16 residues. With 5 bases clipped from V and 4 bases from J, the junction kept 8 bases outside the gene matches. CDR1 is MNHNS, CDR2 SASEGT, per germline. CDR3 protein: CASSPPSGRDYNEQFF. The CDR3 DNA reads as TGTGCCAGCAGTCCCCCCAGCGGGAGGGATTACAATGAGCAGTTCTTC.

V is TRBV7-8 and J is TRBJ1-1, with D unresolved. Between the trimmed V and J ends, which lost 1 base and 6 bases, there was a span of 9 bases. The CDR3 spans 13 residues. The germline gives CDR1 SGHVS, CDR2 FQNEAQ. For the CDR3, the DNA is TGTGCCAGCAGCTTAGATGGATTGCCTGAAGCTTTCTTT. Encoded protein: CASSLDGLPEAFF.

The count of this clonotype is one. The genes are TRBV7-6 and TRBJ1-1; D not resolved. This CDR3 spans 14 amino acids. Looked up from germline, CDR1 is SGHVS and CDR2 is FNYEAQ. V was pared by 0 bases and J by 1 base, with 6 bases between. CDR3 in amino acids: CASSLARWNTEAFF. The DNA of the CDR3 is TGTGCCAGCAGCTTAGCCCGATGGAACACTGAAGCTTTCTTT.

CDR3 sequence reads: CASSRQQGLDAEAFF. CDR3 bases: TGCGCCAGCAGCCGCCAACAGGGTCTTGACGCTGAAGCTTTCTTT. The chain employs TRBV4-3 and TRBJ1-1, with D perhaps TRBD1 (6 bases). From germline, CDR1 is LGHNA and CDR2 YSLEER. The CDR3 consists of 15 residues. V was pared by 4 bases and J by 6 bases, with 18 bases between.

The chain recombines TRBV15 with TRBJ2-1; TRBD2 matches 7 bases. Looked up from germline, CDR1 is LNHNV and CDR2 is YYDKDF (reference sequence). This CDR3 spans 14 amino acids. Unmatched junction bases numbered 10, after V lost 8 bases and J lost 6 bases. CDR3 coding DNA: TGTGCCACCTCGAGCAAGCGGGGCGTCAATGAGCAGTTCTTC. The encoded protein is CATSSKRGVNEQFF.

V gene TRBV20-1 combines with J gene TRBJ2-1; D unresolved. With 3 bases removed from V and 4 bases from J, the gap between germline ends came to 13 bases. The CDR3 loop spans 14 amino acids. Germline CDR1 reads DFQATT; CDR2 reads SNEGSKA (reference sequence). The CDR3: CSASSEYSYNEQFF. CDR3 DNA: TGCAGTGCTAGTTCAGAATATTCGTACAATGAGCAGTTCTTC.

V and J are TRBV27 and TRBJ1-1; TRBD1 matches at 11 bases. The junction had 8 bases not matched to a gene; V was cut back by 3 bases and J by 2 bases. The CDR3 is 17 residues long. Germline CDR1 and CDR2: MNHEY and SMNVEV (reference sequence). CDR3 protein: CASSLDRGLSGNTEAFF. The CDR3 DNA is TGTGCCAGCAGTTTGGACAGGGGGCTCTCCGGTAACACTGAAGCTTTCTTT.

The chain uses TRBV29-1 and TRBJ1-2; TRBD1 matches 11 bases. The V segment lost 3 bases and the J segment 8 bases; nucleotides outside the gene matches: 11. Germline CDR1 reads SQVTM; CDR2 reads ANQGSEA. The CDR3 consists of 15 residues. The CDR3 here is CSVDLTKRTGGGYTF. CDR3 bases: TGCAGCGTTGACCTCACAAAACGGACAGGGGGCGGCTACACCTTC.

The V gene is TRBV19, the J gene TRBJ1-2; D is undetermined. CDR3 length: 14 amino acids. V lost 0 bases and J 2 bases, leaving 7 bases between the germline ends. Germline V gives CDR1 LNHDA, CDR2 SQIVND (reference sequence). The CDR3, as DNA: TGTGCCAGTAGTATAGAGGCAGTGAACTATGGCTACACCTTC. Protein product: CASSIEAVNYGYTF.

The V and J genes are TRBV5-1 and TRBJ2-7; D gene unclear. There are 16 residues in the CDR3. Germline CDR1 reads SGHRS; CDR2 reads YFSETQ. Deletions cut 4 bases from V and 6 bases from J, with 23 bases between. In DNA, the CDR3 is TGCGCCAGCAGCACCGACGGCAGATACCTCCCGGGCGAGCAGTACTTC. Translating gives CASSTDGRYLPGEQYF.

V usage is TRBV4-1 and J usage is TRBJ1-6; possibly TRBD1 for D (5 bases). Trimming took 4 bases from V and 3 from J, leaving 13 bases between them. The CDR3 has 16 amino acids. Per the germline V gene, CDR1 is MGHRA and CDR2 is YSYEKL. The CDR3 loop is CASSLYQTGYNSPLHF. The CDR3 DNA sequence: TGCGCCAGCAGCCTCTACCAAACAGGCTATAATTCACCCCTCCACTTT.

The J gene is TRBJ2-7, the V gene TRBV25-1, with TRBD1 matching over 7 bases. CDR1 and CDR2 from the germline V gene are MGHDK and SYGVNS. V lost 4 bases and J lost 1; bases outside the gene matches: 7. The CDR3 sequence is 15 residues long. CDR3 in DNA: TGTGCCAGCAGTGGACGCCCGGGACAGTCCTACGAGCAGTACTTC. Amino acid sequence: CASSGRPGQSYEQYF.

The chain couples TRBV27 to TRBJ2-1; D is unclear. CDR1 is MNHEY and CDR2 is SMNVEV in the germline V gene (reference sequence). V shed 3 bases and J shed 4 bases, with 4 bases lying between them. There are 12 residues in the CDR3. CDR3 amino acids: CASSLDYNEQFF. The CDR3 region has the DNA TGTGCCAGCAGTTTGGATTACAATGAGCAGTTCTTC.

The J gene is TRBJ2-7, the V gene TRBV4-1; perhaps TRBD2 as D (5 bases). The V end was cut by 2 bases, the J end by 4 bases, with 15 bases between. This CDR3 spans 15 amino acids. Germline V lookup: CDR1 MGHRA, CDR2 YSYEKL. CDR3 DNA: TGCGCCAGCAGCCAACAGGCTCAAGGAGGATACGAGCAGTACGTC. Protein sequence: CASSQQAQGGYEQYV.